The 2 T cell receptor beta chains below were found in one sample sequenced in a study of post-analysis software for immune sequencing data. Unique-molecular-identifier-tagged TCR beta cDNA libraries were used. TCRdb redid the calling of the PCR reads with MiXCR, one entry per CDR3 protein. The sample lists 400,000 to 500,000 distinct CDR3 sequences; 39% were seen once. Notes on the study in general: Among about 5 TRBV segments more frequent in patients than controls were TRBV5-6, TRBV5-1 and TRBV20-1.

Antigens of these TCRs are unknown. The specimen sequenced was blood. Every receptor here comes from a girl aged 2 to 10 with multiple sclerosis.

V usage is TRBV4-3 and J usage is TRBJ2-3; 11 positions agree with TRBD2. Trimming at V came to 1 base and at J to 6 bases, leaving 9 bases not matched to a gene. In germline, CDR1 is LGHNA, CDR2 YSLEER. The CDR3 runs to 17 residues. The CDR3 DNA reads as TGCGCCAGCAGCCAAGTACTAGCGGGAGCGGATGGGGATACGCAGTATTTT. Its protein is CASSQVLAGADGDTQYF.

This clonotype was seen a handful of times. This chain links TRBV29-1 with TRBJ1-4; maybe TRBD1 (6 bases). This CDR3 is built from 13 residues. Germline V gene lookup returns CDR1 SQVTM and CDR2 ANQGSEA. With 7 bases removed from V and 9 bases from J, the gap between germline ends came to 18 bases. CDR3 amino acids: CSAILRDTQKLFF. In nucleotides, the CDR3 is TGCAGCGCAATCCTCCGGGACACACAAAAACTGTTTTTT. Using reference TRBV29-1 and TRBJ1-4 for the parts outside the CDR3, the full variable domain is SAVISQKPSRDICQRGTSLTIQCQVDSQVTMMFWYRQQPGQSLTLIATANQGSEATYESGFVIDKFPISRPNLTFSTLTVSNMSPEDSSIYLCSAILRDTQKLFFGSGTQLSVL.